This T cell receptor beta chain was identified during a study of human T cells and chemical hapten exposure (dated by TCRdb to the early 2020s). As for the study more broadly: The libraries were sequenced as a pool, and the TCR yield per sample differed mostly because of small variations in library volumes within the pool. The study tracked peripheral blood TCR repertoire changes in vivo during primary and secondary sensitization to the hapten diphenylcyclopropenone (DPC) in alopecia patients. For every blood RNA sample, sequencing covered both the TCR alpha and TCR beta chains. Results and caveats for the whole study, not just this receptor: After repeated subsampling, the strength of the expansion versus patch-test correlation and the threshold at which it became significant changed. No change with DPC sensitization was found in the number of TCRs above 1 in 1000 frequency, and no evidence of global repertoire structure alterations was found.

Unfractionated whole blood was collected in Tempus Blood RNA tubes, and total RNA was extracted from that blood. As TCR sequencing controls, five healthy volunteers were used, with blood taken at day 0, 2 weeks and 6 weeks. This clonotype came up many times. Its antigen specificity is not known. No base quality values were provided; no much bigger clone lies one nucleotide off. Library construction relied on 5' RACE. TCRdb shows the sequencer as Illumina MiSeq. Library preparation attached unique molecular identifiers to individual cDNA molecules for quantitative, reproducible TCR counting. The authors processed their data as follows. Samples had a median of about 90,000 TCRs, with a range from 23,224 to 690,600. The Decombinator software suite was used to annotate the V, J and CDR3 of the TCR reads. For the PS versus PT1 abundance plots, all samples were subsampled to the same number of TCRs (28,000). Expanded TCRs were defined as absent before sensitization and observed at least eight times at the 2-week time point. TCRdb itself trimmed the public reads at Q25 with fastp, ran MiXCR and retained productive beta chains. Rows merge per CDR3 protein into single entries with the most common DNA and genes. What appears here as the V and J calls and clone size reflects TCRdb's work, not the paper's. The sample table contains approximately 150,000 distinct CDR3 sequences; only one count was recorded for roughly 4.1% of them. Clones ranked in the top ten supply around 1.4% of the sample.

The clonotype was recovered from a female donor in good health.

This receptor carries the CDR3 CASSGATNEKLFF. The bases are TGTGCCAGCTCAGGGGCAACTAATGAAAAACTGTTTTTT. This chain joins TRBV18 to TRBJ1-4; the D gene is not confidently resolved. At the junction V is shortened by 5 bases and J by 0 bases, with 4 bases in between. The germline V gene yields KGHSH for CDR1 and LQKENI for CDR2. Taken from cysteine to phenylalanine, the CDR3 has 13 residues. CDR3 DNA only is kept here, 39 bases in frame from base 1. Outside the CDR3, residues come from the reference TRBV18 and TRBJ1-4 proteins, so the full variable domain is: NAGVMQNPRHLVRRRGQEARLRCSPMKGHSHVYWYRQLPEEGLKFMVYLQKENIIDESGMPKERFSAEFPKEGPSILRIQQVVRGDSAAYFCASSGATNEKLFFGSGTQLSVL.